Presented here are 21 T cell receptor beta chains from one specimen sequenced in a study of early T cells in non-severe SARS-CoV-2 infection. TCRdb reprocessed the 5' RACE reads via MiXCR and lists one record per CDR3 protein. The sample lists roughly 80,000 distinct CDR3 sequences, about an eighth occurring once. The sample comprised whole blood. These receptors originate from an adult who was a healthcare worker with PCR-confirmed SARS-CoV-2 infection or an uninfected control (not recorded which).

This clonotype was detected only a few times. This chain joins TRBV7-9 and TRBJ2-1; 7 positions agree with TRBD2. The germline V gene encodes CDR1 SEHNR and CDR2 FQNEAQ (reference sequence). J lost 2 bases, V lost 0 bases, and 1 base had no gene match. The CDR3 is made up of 15 amino acids. CDR3 DNA sequence: TGTGCCAGCAGCTTAGCGGGGACTACCTACAATGAGCAGTTCTTC. Its translation is CASSLAGTTYNEQFF.

The chain carries TRBV11-3 and TRBJ2-3; no firm D call. Looked up from germline, CDR1 is SGHNT and CDR2 is YENEEA. The CDR3 has 14 amino acids. Deletions cut 0 bases from V and 2 bases from J, with 6 bases between. Here the CDR3 reads CASSLDHSTDTQYF. The CDR3 DNA reads as TGTGCCAGCAGCTTAGATCACTCCACAGATACGCAGTATTTT.

The rearrangement links TRBV10-3 to TRBJ2-7; 10 bases align to TRBD1. Trimming at V came to 4 bases and at J to 13 bases, leaving 10 bases not matched to a gene. The CDR3 runs to 13 residues. Germline lookup yields CDR1 ENHRY and CDR2 SYGVKD. CDR3 amino acids: CAISVEAGTGVYF. CDR3 sequence (DNA): TGTGCCATCAGTGTTGAGGCTGGGACAGGGGTATACTTC.

This clonotype was picked up many times. This chain uses TRBV6-2 or TRBV6-3 with TRBJ2-2; D is unclear. The germline V gene has CDR1 MNHEY and CDR2 SVGEGT. V was trimmed by 3 bases and J by 6 bases, leaving 2 bases between them. The CDR3 contains 11 residues. CDR3: CASSYPGELFF. CDR3 sequence (DNA): TGTGCCAGCAGTTATCCCGGGGAGCTGTTTTTT.

The V and J genes are TRBV5-1 and TRBJ1-2; D remains unclear. The germline V and J ends were trimmed by 1 base and 3 bases, with 7 bases remaining between them. The CDR3 loop spans 13 amino acids. The V gene's germline CDR1 is SGHRS and CDR2 YFSETQ. The DNA for the CDR3 is TGCGCCAGCAGCTTGACCGGAGACTATGGCTACACCTTC. Translation: CASSLTGDYGYTF.

This clonotype was counted many times. This chain uses TRBV5-4 with TRBJ2-1; the D gene is possibly TRBD2 (5 bases). The CDR3 covers 15 residues. CDR1 is SGHNT and CDR2 is YYREEE in the germline V gene (reference sequence). Deletions cut 6 bases from V and 8 bases from J, with 21 bases between. In DNA form, the CDR3 reads TGTGCCAGCACGCGGTGGGGAGCGTTGCTAGATGAGCAGTTCTTC. It specifies CASTRWGALLDEQFF.

V gene TRBV7-6 combines with J gene TRBJ2-2; D tentatively reads TRBD1 or TRBD2 (5 bases each). CDR1 and CDR2 (germline): SGHVS, FNYEAQ. Trimming took off 5 bases at V and 0 bases at J, with 10 bases between the two ends. The CDR3 consists of 15 residues. CDR3 sequence: CASSQGRPNTGELFF. The DNA for the CDR3 is TGTGCCAGCAGCCAGGGACGGCCGAACACCGGGGAGCTGTTTTTT.

This clonotype was seen a handful of times. This chain uses TRBV5-6 with TRBJ2-1, with unresolved D. The germline V and J ends were trimmed by 4 bases and 10 bases, with 21 bases remaining between them. The CDR3 is 15 amino acids. Germline V CDR1 and CDR2: SGHDT, YYEEEE. The DNA of the CDR3 is TGTGCCAGCAGCGGCCCCAGCGAGCCATTGGTCGAGCAGTTCTTC. Protein product: CASSGPSEPLVEQFF.

At least ten counts were recorded for this clonotype. The chain employs TRBV6-1 and TRBJ2-1; D tentatively fits TRBD1 or TRBD2 (5 bases each). The germline gives CDR1 MNHNS, CDR2 SASEGT. Trimming took 7 bases from V and 8 from J, leaving 15 bases between them. The CDR3 contains 13 residues. CDR3 in amino acids: CASNHRLGDEQFF. CDR3 DNA: TGTGCCAGCAACCACAGGTTGGGGGATGAGCAGTTCTTC.

This clonotype has at least ten counts. The V call is TRBV2, the J call TRBJ1-1; D is undetermined. The V gene's germline CDR1 is SNHLY and CDR2 FYNNEI. The CDR3 is 11 amino acids. With 8 bases removed from V and 8 bases from J, the gap between germline ends came to 12 bases. In DNA, the CDR3 is TGTGCCAGCGGGGAGCCTCCCGAAGCTTTCTTT. Its translation: CASGEPPEAFF.

This sequence joins TRBV5-1 and TRBJ2-3; 13 bases are a match to TRBD2. With V trimmed by 4 bases and J by 7 bases, 6 bases remained unmatched. Germline V gives CDR1 SGHRS, CDR2 YFSETQ. This CDR3 comprises 15 residues. The CDR3 sequence is CASSPGTSGTNTQYF. The CDR3 bases are TGCGCCAGCAGCCCCGGGACTAGCGGGACAAATACGCAGTATTTT.

The chain employs TRBV6-1 and TRBJ2-7; 7 nucleotides agree with TRBD1. Germline loops: CDR1 MNHNS, CDR2 SASEGT. The J segment lost 0 bases and the V segment lost 6 bases, leaving 5 bases of the junction unmatched. This CDR3 is 14 amino acids long. The CDR3 loop reads CASRGTESSYEQYF. In nucleotides, the CDR3 is TGTGCCAGCAGGGGGACAGAGAGCTCCTACGAGCAGTACTTC.

This clonotype was observed many times. DNA for the CDR3: TGCGCCAGCAGCATTCGGACAGGGAAGAACACCGGGGAGCTGTTTTTT. Its protein is CASSIRTGKNTGELFF. The chain is built from TRBV5-1 and TRBJ2-2; 8 bases line up with TRBD1. J lost 1 base, V lost 4 bases, and 6 bases had no gene match. Germline assignment: CDR1 SGHRS and CDR2 YFSETQ. This CDR3 spans 16 amino acids.

This clonotype has a count of ten or more. The chain joins TRBV20-1 to TRBJ2-5; D is undetermined. From germline, CDR1 is DFQATT and CDR2 SNEGSKA (reference sequence). This CDR3 has 13 amino acids. The germline V and J ends were trimmed by 5 bases and 5 bases, with 15 bases remaining between them. The CDR3 coding sequence is TGCAGTGCTCAGGACGGTCCCCAGGAGACCCAGTACTTC. It specifies CSAQDGPQETQYF.

Ten or more counts support this clonotype. The rearrangement joins TRBV29-1 to TRBJ2-3, with 7 bases aligning to TRBD2. V shed 4 bases, J shed 0 bases, and the junction held 7 bases outside the gene matches. The CDR3 length is 15 residues. Looked up from germline, CDR1 is SQVTM and CDR2 is ANQGSEA. The CDR3 region has the DNA TGCAGCGTTGGAGAGGGAGCGGGGAGCACAGATACGCAGTATTTT. Amino acids: CSVGEGAGSTDTQYF.

This clonotype was found once. This chain links TRBV29-1 with TRBJ1-2, with D possibly being TRBD1 (6 bases). V gave up 7 bases and J gave up 4 bases, with 13 bases separating them. Germline CDR1 and CDR2: SQVTM and ANQGSEA. The CDR3 runs 12 residues. The CDR3 nucleotides read TGCAGCGCGGGGGACATGATCTATGGCTACACCTTC. It translates to CSAGDMIYGYTF.

CDR3 DNA sequence: TGTGCCAGCAGTTTAAGGGGTCCCGGGGAGCTGTTTTTT. Translating gives CASSLRGPGELFF. The chain employs TRBV27 and TRBJ2-2; D is possibly TRBD1 (5 bases). Germline assignment: CDR1 MNHEY and CDR2 SMNVEV (reference sequence). Trimming cost V 2 bases and J 6 bases, with 7 bases left between them. The CDR3 has 13 amino acids.

The genes are TRBV7-9 and TRBJ2-3; 8 bases are shared with TRBD1. This CDR3 contains 14 residues. CDR1 is SEHNR, CDR2 FQNEAQ, per germline (reference sequence). Losses at the gene ends were 3 bases for V and 6 bases for J; bases not matched to a gene: 5. In DNA, the CDR3 is TGTGCCAGCAGCTTGGGACAGGAGACCGATACGCAGTATTTT. It is translated as CASSLGQETDTQYF.

In its sample, this clonotype was seen a few times. The chain has TRBV3-1 and TRBJ2-1, with 8 bases fitting TRBD2. V lost 5 bases to trimming and J lost 9 bases; unmatched junction nucleotides: 12. Looked up from germline, CDR1 is LGHDT and CDR2 is YNNKEL (reference sequence). This CDR3 contains 15 residues. CDR3 DNA: TGTGCCAGCAGCAGACAGAGCGGGAGCTTCGGTGAGCAGTTCTTC. Amino acid sequence: CASSRQSGSFGEQFF.

The table lists this clonotype with many counts. The chain recombines TRBV6-4 with TRBJ2-3, with TRBD1 matching 7 bases. CDR1 is MRHNA, CDR2 SNTAGT, per germline. CDR3 size: 15 residues. V trimming: 3 bases; J trimming: 3 bases; junction bases outside the gene matches: 6. The CDR3 is CASSESGGATDTQYF. The DNA of the CDR3 is TGTGCCAGCAGTGAGTCAGGGGGAGCGACAGATACGCAGTATTTT.

The chain is built from TRBV4-1 and TRBJ2-2; D might be TRBD2 (6 bases). V was pared by 3 bases and J by 3 bases, with 14 bases between. The CDR3 is 16 residues long. Germline V CDR1 and CDR2: MGHRA, YSYEKL. CDR3: CASSHGDGGYTGELFF. The CDR3 DNA reads as TGCGCCAGCAGCCATGGGGATGGGGGGTACACCGGGGAGCTGTTTTTT.